Presented here are 9 T cell receptor beta chains from one specimen sequenced in a study of identical twins (dated by TCRdb to about 2016). Receptors were amplified or captured by 5' RACE. The listed sequencing device is Illumina HiSeq 2000. Using fastp at Q25 and MiXCR, TCRdb reprocessed the public reads and kept productive beta chains. Every CDR3 protein is listed once, alongside the most common genes and DNA of its rows. The sample table lists about 300,000 distinct CDR3 sequences, roughly 12% of them with a count of one. The top ten clonotypes cover approximately 7.5% of the sample. These same records also appear under a second study, on yellow fever vaccine responses in identical twins.

Sequenced: CD8+ T cells sorted from blood. These receptors all come from a woman aged 18-29 years in good health.

The chain has TRBV6-5 and TRBJ2-7; perhaps TRBD1 as D (6 bases). Germline V lookup: CDR1 MNHEY, CDR2 SVGAGI. V was shortened by 4 bases and J by 3 bases, with 13 bases between the two germline ends. The CDR3 extends over 14 amino acids. The CDR3 here is CASSSVGTIYEQYF. CDR3 nucleotides: TGTGCCAGCAGTTCCGTAGGGACAATCTACGAGCAGTACTTC.

This clonotype turned up a few times. The chain joins TRBV2 to TRBJ2-1; D remains ambiguous. Per the germline V gene, CDR1 is SNHLY and CDR2 is FYNNEI. Trimming shortened V by 6 bases and J by 9 bases, and 6 bases separated the two germline ends. The CDR3 is 10 amino acids. The CDR3 sequence: CASRDGEQFF. The CDR3 nucleotides read TGTGCCAGCAGAGACGGTGAGCAGTTCTTC.

The CDR3 spells CASSPPIGLAGETQYF. CDR3 DNA: TGTGCCAGCAGCCCCCCCATCGGACTAGCGGGAGAGACCCAGTACTTC. V is TRBV4-2 and J is TRBJ2-5; 11 nucleotides match TRBD2. With V trimmed by 4 bases and J by 4 bases, 8 bases remained unmatched. This CDR3 comprises 16 residues. The germline V gene encodes CDR1 LGHNA and CDR2 YNFKEQ.

This clonotype was detected a few times. This chain connects TRBV12-3 or TRBV12-4 to TRBJ2-1; the match to TRBD2 covers 12 bases. The CDR3 consists of 15 residues. V lost 5 bases and J lost 9; bases outside the gene matches: 8. DNA of the CDR3: TGTGCCAGCAGTCCCGCTAGCGGGAGGGCCCTTGAGCAGTTCTTC. This codes for CASSPASGRALEQFF.

This clonotype was seen more than once but under ten times. The genes are TRBV28 and TRBJ1-1; D not resolved. Germline loops: CDR1 MDHEN, CDR2 SYDVKM. The CDR3 sequence is 16 residues long. V gave up 1 base and J gave up 1 base, with 13 bases separating them. CDR3 coding DNA: TGTGCCAGCAGTTTATTCCCTTGGGCTCCGAACACTGAAGCTTTCTTT. Its translation: CASSLFPWAPNTEAFF. Full variable domain (outside the CDR3, taken from reference TRBV28 and TRBJ1-1): DVKVTQSSRYLVKRTGEKVFLECVQDMDHENMFWYRQDPGLGLRLIYFSYDVKMKEKGDIPEGYSVSREKKERFSLILESASTNQTSMYLCASSLFPWAPNTEAFFGQGTRLTVV.

This clonotype has more than one count but fewer than ten. The gene calls are TRBV11-3 and TRBJ2-5; 7 positions agree with TRBD1. Germline V gene data show CDR1 as SGHNT and CDR2 as YENEEA. The V segment lost 5 bases and the J segment 6 bases; nucleotides outside the gene matches: 6. CDR3 size: 13 residues. The DNA of the CDR3 is TGTGCCAGCAGCGCCAGACAGGGACAGACCCAGTACTTC. Protein product: CASSARQGQTQYF.

This clonotype appeared a few times. The rearrangement uses TRBV15 and TRBJ2-3, with D possibly matching TRBD2 (6 bases). The CDR3 spans 15 residues. V shed 3 bases and J shed 0 bases, with 10 bases lying between them. Germline V gene lookup returns CDR1 LNHNV and CDR2 YYDKDF (reference sequence). CDR3 protein: CATSSEAGSTDTQYF. The CDR3 region has the DNA TGTGCCACCAGCAGCGAGGCGGGGAGCACAGATACGCAGTATTTT. Full variable domain (outside the CDR3, taken from reference TRBV15 and TRBJ2-3): DAMVIQNPRYQVTQFGKPVTLSCSQTLNHNVMYWYQQKSSQAPKLLFHYYDKDFNNEADTPDNFQSRRPNTSFCFLDIRSPGLGDTAMYLCATSSEAGSTDTQYFGPGTRLTVL.

The chain combines TRBV20-1 with TRBJ1-5; D might be TRBD1 (6 bases). This CDR3 has 14 amino acids. Germline CDR1 and CDR2: DFQATT and SNEGSKA (reference sequence). Trimming pared 0 bases from V and 4 bases from J, leaving 10 bases between. CDR3 sequence (DNA): TGCAGTGCTAGAGACCGACAGGTTAATCAGCCCCAGCATTTT. It specifies CSARDRQVNQPQHF.

The gene calls are TRBV12-3 or TRBV12-4 and TRBJ2-4; a possible D gene is TRBD1 (5 bases). V was shortened by 2 bases and J by 0 bases, with 11 bases between the two germline ends. The CDR3 sequence is 16 residues long. This CDR3 is CASSLIQGLAKNIQYF. The CDR3 coding sequence is TGTGCCAGCAGTTTAATCCAGGGCTTAGCCAAAAACATTCAGTACTTC.